This is a list of T cell receptor beta chains from one sample in a study of cytomegalovirus exposure and HLA in healthy donors. Method: immunoSEQ multiplex PCR; TCRdb's copy keeps in-frame clones and lacks some. This sample has about 77,000 clones, with around 82% found just once. The sequenced material came from PBMCs. These receptor sequences come from a man aged 35-49 years in good health and CMV-seronegative. CDR3s include the opening cysteine and the closing phenylalanine or tryptophan. A D gene is named only where the DNA matches it firmly. Clone size is shown for a subset of rows, as once, few, many or a class of expanded clone.

>TRBV4-3|-|-|TRBJ2-7
TGCGCCAGCAGCCAAGAAGCCCAGGTCGACGAGCAGTACTTC
CASSQEAQVDEQYF
>TRBV7-8|-|-|TRBJ2-1
TGTGCCAGCAGCTTTTACAGGTCCGTCAATGAGCAGTTCTTC
CASSFYRSVNEQFF
>TRBV5-1|-|-|TRBJ2-3
TGCGCCAGCAGTGTGGGTCGGGGAGGAGACACAGATACGCAGTATTTT
CASSVGRGGDTDTQYF
>TRBV5-1|-|-|TRBJ2-7
TGCGCCAGCAGCTTCCAGGCGGGCGAGCAGTACTTC
CASSFQAGEQYF
>TRBV19|-|-|TRBJ1-3
TGTGCCAGTAGTTATGAGGAACACTCTGGAAACACCATATATTTT
CASSYEEHSGNTIYF
>TRBV9|-|TRBD2|TRBJ2-2
TGTGCCAGCAGCGGTGAACTAGCGGGGCGCGGCGGCGGGGAGCTGTTTTTT
CASSGELAGRGGGELFF
>TRBV10-3|-|-|TRBJ1-5
TGTGCCACCCGGGGGGGGAGCGGCAATCAGCCCCAGCATTTT
CATRGGSGNQPQHF
>TRBV7-3|once|-|TRBJ2-3
TGTGCCAGCAGCTTGGGCCCCGGGACACCCCCAGATACGCAGTATTTT
CASSLGPGTPPDTQYF
>TRBV15|-|TRBD2|TRBJ2-1
TGTGCCACCAGCAGCGGCGGGACTAGCGGTAATGAGCAGTTCTTC
CATSSGGTSGNEQFF
>TRBV11-2|-|TRBD1|TRBJ2-7
TGTGCCAGCAGCTTACGTTACCGGGACAGGGGTTTAGGTGAGCAGTACTTC
CASSLRYRDRGLGEQYF
>TRBV19|-|-|TRBJ1-1
TGTGCCAGTAGTGTGGGACTGGGACTTATGAACACTGAAGCTTTCTTT
CASSVGLGLMNTEAFF
>TRBV29-1|-|-|TRBJ2-6
TGCAGCGTCAAAACAGGTAACCCTGGGGCCAACGTCCTGACTTTC
CSVKTGNPGANVLTF
>TRBV20-1|-|-|TRBJ2-7
TGCAGTGCCGGAGGCTACGAGCAGTACTTC
CSAGGYEQYF
>TRBV6-1|few|-|TRBJ1-5
TGTGCCAGCAAATATAGCAATCAGCCCCAGCATTTT
CASKYSNQPQHF
>TRBV6-5|once|-|TRBJ1-5
TGTGCCAGCAGTCGCGGGGATCGAGGTCAGCCCCAGCATTTT
CASSRGDRGQPQHF
>TRBV6-1|few|TRBD1|TRBJ1-4
TGTGCCAGCAGTCTCCGGACAGGGGGCGAAAAACTGTTTTTT
CASSLRTGGEKLFF
>TRBV18|-|-|TRBJ1-2
TGTGCCAGCTCACCCAGACAGGAGCTCGACTATGGCTACACCTTC
CASSPRQELDYGYTF
>TRBV30|-|TRBD2|TRBJ2-4
TGTGCCTGGAGGCGACTAGCGGGGGGCAACAAAAACATTCAGTACTTC
CAWRRLAGGNKNIQYF
>TRBV6-5|-|-|TRBJ2-2
TGTGCCGTGCATCGGTTGAACACCGGGGAGCTGTTTTTT
CAVHRLNTGELFF
>TRBV5-1|-|TRBD1|TRBJ1-4
TGCGCCAGCAGCGCGAATGGACAGGGTAGCGAAAAACTGTTTTTT
CASSANGQGSEKLFF